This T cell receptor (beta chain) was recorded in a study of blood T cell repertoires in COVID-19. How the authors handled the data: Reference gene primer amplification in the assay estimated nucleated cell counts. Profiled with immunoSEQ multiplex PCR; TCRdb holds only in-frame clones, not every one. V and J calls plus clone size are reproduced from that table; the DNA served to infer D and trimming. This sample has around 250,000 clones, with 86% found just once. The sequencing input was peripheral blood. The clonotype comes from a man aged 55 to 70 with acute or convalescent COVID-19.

This CDR3 reads CASSPTLGGATEAFF. The CDR3 region has the DNA TGTGCCAGCAGCCCCACCTTAGGGGGAGCCACTGAAGCTTTCTTT. The chain uses TRBV6-4 and TRBJ1-1; possibly TRBD1 for D (6 bases). Per germline, CDR1 MRHNA and CDR2 SNTAGT. Trimming cost V 6 bases and J 4 bases, with 18 bases left between them. The CDR3 covers 15 residues.